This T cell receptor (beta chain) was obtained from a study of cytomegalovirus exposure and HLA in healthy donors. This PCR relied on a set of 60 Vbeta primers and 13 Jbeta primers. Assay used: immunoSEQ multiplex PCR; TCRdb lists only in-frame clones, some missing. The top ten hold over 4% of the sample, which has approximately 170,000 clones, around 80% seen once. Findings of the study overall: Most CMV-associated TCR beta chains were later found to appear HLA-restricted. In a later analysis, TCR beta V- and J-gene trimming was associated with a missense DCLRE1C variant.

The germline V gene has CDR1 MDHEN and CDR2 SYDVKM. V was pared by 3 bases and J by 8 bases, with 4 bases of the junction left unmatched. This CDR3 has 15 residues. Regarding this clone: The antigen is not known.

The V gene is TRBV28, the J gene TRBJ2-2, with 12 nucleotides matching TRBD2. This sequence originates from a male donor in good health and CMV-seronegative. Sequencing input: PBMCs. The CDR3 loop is CASSFRGLAGGELFF. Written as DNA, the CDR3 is TGTGCCAGCAGTTTTAGGGGACTAGCGGGTGGGGAGCTGTTTTTT.